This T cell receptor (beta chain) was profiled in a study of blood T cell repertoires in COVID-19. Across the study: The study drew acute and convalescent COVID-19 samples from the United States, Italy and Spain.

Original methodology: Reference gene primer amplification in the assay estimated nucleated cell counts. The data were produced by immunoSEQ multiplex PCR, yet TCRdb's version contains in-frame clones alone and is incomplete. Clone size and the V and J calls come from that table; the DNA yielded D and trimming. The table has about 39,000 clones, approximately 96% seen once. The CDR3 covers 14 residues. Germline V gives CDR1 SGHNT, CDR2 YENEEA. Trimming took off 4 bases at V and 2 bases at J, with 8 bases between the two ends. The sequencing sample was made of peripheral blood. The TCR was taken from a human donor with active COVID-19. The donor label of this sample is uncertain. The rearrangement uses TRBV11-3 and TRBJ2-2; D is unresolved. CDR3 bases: TGTGCCAGCAGCTCAAACAGAAACACCGGGGAGCTGTTTTTT. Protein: CASSSNRNTGELFF. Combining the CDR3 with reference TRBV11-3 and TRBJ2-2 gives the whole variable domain EAGVVQSPRYKIIEKKQPVAFWCNPISGHNTLYWYLQNLGQGPELLIRYENEEAVDDSQLPKDRFSAERLKGVDSTLKIQPAELGDSAVYLCASSSNRNTGELFFGEGSRLTVL.